This is a list of T cell receptor beta chains from one sample in a study of shared clonotypes between healthy human individuals. The data were produced by immunoSEQ multiplex PCR, yet TCRdb's version contains in-frame clones alone and is incomplete. The sample gives about 980,000 clones, about 80% of which show up once; approximately 1.5% is in the top ten. The sequenced sample consisted of memory CD4+ T cells sorted from blood. The origin of the receptors is a man between 18 and 29 years old in good health. Each CDR3 is given with its conserved first and last residue. A D gene is named only where the DNA matches it firmly. Clone sizes are given selectively: once, few, many, or a class where the clone is expanded.

cdr3_length	d_call	v_call	j_call	clone_size	cdr3_aa	cdr3_nt
14	TRBD2	TRBV15	TRBJ2-7	-	CATSGGLAPYEQYF	TGTGCCACCAGCGGAGGACTAGCGCCCTACGAGCAGTACTTC
14	-	TRBV5-1	TRBJ2-3	-	CASSVSKGADTQYF	TGCGCCAGCAGCGTGAGCAAGGGAGCAGATACGCAGTATTTT
13	-	TRBV11-3	TRBJ2-3	few	CASSLGRSDTQYF	TGTGCCAGCAGCTTAGGGCGGTCTGATACGCAGTATTTT
15	TRBD2	TRBV6-5	TRBJ2-7	-	CASSSPSGGTYEQYF	TGTGCCAGCAGTTCCCCTAGCGGGGGAACCTACGAGCAGTACTTC
15	TRBD1	TRBV6-1	TRBJ2-3	-	CASRDSGTGPDTQYF	TGTGCCAGCAGAGACTCCGGGACAGGCCCAGATACGCAGTATTTT
17	TRBD2	TRBV5-8	TRBJ2-1	many	CASSLFVQSGKSNEQFF	TGTGCCAGCAGCTTGTTTGTTCAGAGCGGGAAGAGTAATGAGCAGTTCTTC
16	TRBD2	TRBV27	TRBJ2-7	-	CASSLLTSGSGYEQYF	TGTGCCAGCAGTTTATTAACTAGCGGGAGTGGCTACGAGCAGTACTTC
14	-	TRBV7-3	TRBJ2-7	-	CASSLVPIPYEQYF	TGTGCCAGCAGCCTCGTGCCCATCCCCTACGAGCAGTACTTC
15	-	TRBV15	TRBJ1-4	-	CATSDTPGIGEKLFF	TGTGCCACCAGCGACACACCGGGGATCGGCGAAAAACTGTTTTTT
13	-	TRBV7-9	TRBJ2-3	-	CASSGGRGDTQYF	TGTGCCAGCAGCGGGGGGAGAGGAGATACGCAGTATTTT
15	TRBD1	TRBV6-4	TRBJ1-6	many	CASSESQGINSPLHF	TGTGCCAGCAGTGAATCACAGGGGATTAATTCACCCCTCCACTTT
13	-	TRBV5-1	TRBJ1-2	-	CASSSGTLRGYTF	TGCGCCAGCAGCTCCGGGACTTTGAGAGGCTACACCTTC
13	-	TRBV14	TRBJ2-7	-	CASSQVWRTEQYF	TGTGCCAGCAGCCAAGTTTGGAGAACCGAGCAGTACTTC
14	TRBD1	TRBV29-1	TRBJ2-5	-	CSVERDRGLETQYF	TGCAGCGTTGAAAGGGACAGGGGGCTAGAGACCCAGTACTTC
14	TRBD1	TRBV9	TRBJ2-7	-	CASSGGQGSYEQYF	TGTGCCAGCAGCGGAGGACAGGGCTCCTACGAGCAGTACTTC
14	-	TRBV2	TRBJ1-1	-	CASKVGLMNTEAFF	TGTGCCAGCAAGGTTGGCCTCATGAACACTGAAGCTTTCTTT
15	TRBD1	TRBV11-2	TRBJ2-7	-	CASSSRDRVVYEQYF	TGTGCCAGCAGCTCCCGGGACAGGGTGGTCTACGAGCAGTACTTC
16	TRBD1	TRBV14	TRBJ2-7	-	CASSQRQGLTSYEQYF	TGTGCCAGCAGCCAACGACAGGGCTTGACATCCTACGAGCAGTACTTC
16	TRBD2	TRBV11-3	TRBJ2-1	many	CASSLGLAGGYNEQFF	TGTGCCAGCAGCTTAGGGCTAGCGGGGGGGTACAATGAGCAGTTCTTC
16	TRBD2	TRBV15	TRBJ2-3	-	CATSREASGRPDTQYF	TGTGCCACCAGCAGAGAGGCTAGCGGGAGGCCCGATACGCAGTATTTT
15	-	TRBV11-2	TRBJ2-7	-	CASSSLTGTHYEQYF	TGTGCCAGCAGCTCCCTAACCGGGACCCATTACGAGCAGTACTTC
15	-	TRBV14	TRBJ2-3	-	CASSQGAQSTDTQYF	TGTGCCAGCAGCCAAGGGGCCCAGAGCACAGATACGCAGTATTTT
15	TRBD2	TRBV10-1	TRBJ2-7	-	CASSEGLEDPYEQYF	TGCGCCAGCAGCGAAGGACTAGAGGACCCTTACGAGCAGTACTTC
14	TRBD1	TRBV5-6	TRBJ1-3	few	CASSRTGIGNTIYF	TGTGCCAGCAGCCGGACAGGGATCGGAAACACCATATATTTT
19	-	TRBV2	TRBJ2-3	-	CASTSGRVEASVSLGTQYF	TGTGCCAGCACGTCGGGCAGGGTCGAGGCTAGCGTCTCCTTGGGGACGCAGTATTTT
14	-	TRBV9	TRBJ2-7	-	CASSVELASYEQYF	TGTGCCAGCAGCGTAGAACTAGCTTCCTACGAGCAGTACTTC
15	TRBD1	TRBV27	TRBJ1-1	-	CASSLSGGAGTEAFF	TGTGCCAGCAGTTTGTCAGGGGGCGCAGGCACTGAAGCTTTCTTT
13	-	TRBV5-1	TRBJ1-1	-	CASGLGSGTEAFF	TGCGCCAGCGGGCTGGGCAGCGGAACTGAAGCTTTCTTT
15	-	TRBV6-1	TRBJ1-5	once	CASSRTGVGNQPQHF	TGTGCCAGCAGTAGGACGGGGGTTGGCAATCAGCCCCAGCATTTT
15	TRBD1	TRBV19	TRBJ1-1	few	CASSTLGTVNTEAFF	TGTGCCAGTAGTACTCTCGGGACAGTGAACACTGAAGCTTTCTTT
13	-	TRBV28	TRBJ1-1	-	CASSSQRAAEAFF	TGTGCCAGCAGTTCCCAAAGGGCCGCTGAAGCTTTCTTT
13	-	TRBV5-1	TRBJ2-2	few	CASRAPGTGELFF	TGCGCCAGCAGGGCCCCCGGGACCGGGGAGCTGTTTTTT
14	-	TRBV5-5	TRBJ1-1	-	CASSLSAMNTEAFF	TGTGCCAGCAGCTTGTCGGCCATGAACACTGAAGCTTTCTTT
12	-	TRBV10-3	TRBJ1-5	few	CAISESGQPQHF	TGTGCCATCAGTGAGTCGGGTCAGCCCCAGCATTTT
15	TRBD2	TRBV2	TRBJ2-5	-	CASSDAGLAQETQYF	TGTGCCAGCAGTGATGCGGGACTAGCCCAAGAGACCCAGTACTTC
14	-	TRBV27	TRBJ2-1	-	CASSRGLPGDEQFF	TGTGCCAGCAGCCGAGGACTGCCCGGGGATGAGCAGTTCTTC
15	TRBD2	TRBV5-6	TRBJ2-7	-	CASTPRFGGDDEQYF	TGTGCCAGCACCCCAAGGTTCGGGGGGGATGACGAGCAGTACTTC
8	-	TRBV28	TRBJ2-5	-	CASSCTYF	TGTGCCAGCAGTTGTACGTACTTC
15	-	TRBV7-2	TRBJ2-3	once	CASSLARLGLDTQYF	TGTGCCAGCAGCTTAGCTCGACTAGGTCTTGATACGCAGTATTTT
17	TRBD1	TRBV5-8	TRBJ1-5	-	CASSLDGTGGSNQPQHF	TGTGCCAGCAGCTTGGATGGGACAGGGGGGAGCAATCAGCCCCAGCATTTT
15	TRBD2	TRBV11-2	TRBJ2-2	-	CASSRQGGSAGELFF	TGTGCCAGCAGCCGGCAGGGAGGGTCCGCCGGGGAGCTGTTTTTT
13	-	TRBV5-4	TRBJ2-5	-	CASSLALQETQYF	TGTGCCAGCAGCTTGGCCCTCCAAGAGACCCAGTACTTC
15	TRBD2	TRBV5-5	TRBJ2-7	-	CASSLGPAGGYEQYF	TGTGCCAGCAGCTTGGGGCCTGCCGGGGGGTACGAGCAGTACTTC
12	-	TRBV7-9	TRBJ1-5	-	CASSGSNQPQHF	TGTGCCAGCAGTGGCAGCAATCAGCCCCAGCATTTT
15	TRBD1	TRBV7-2	TRBJ2-2	few	CASRLDRVRAGELFF	TGTGCCAGCAGACTGGACAGGGTTAGGGCCGGGGAGCTGTTTTTT
13	-	TRBV5-6	TRBJ2-1	-	CASSRTMGGEQFF	TGTGCCAGCAGCCGGACGATGGGCGGGGAGCAGTTCTTC
17	-	TRBV4-3	TRBJ2-1	-	CASSQETFTSVYNEQFF	TGCGCCAGCAGCCAAGAAACCTTTACTTCCGTCTACAATGAGCAGTTCTTC
11	-	TRBV9	TRBJ1-2	-	CASSGDYGYTF	TGTGCCAGCAGCGGAGACTATGGCTACACCTTC
16	TRBD1	TRBV5-1	TRBJ1-6	few	CASSGTPTGAGSPLHF	TGCGCCAGCAGCGGTACCCCGACAGGGGCGGGCTCACCCCTCCACTTT
15	TRBD1	TRBV27	TRBJ2-7	once	CASSPKGQLSYEQYF	TGTGCCAGCAGCCCGAAGGGACAGCTCTCCTACGAGCAGTACTTC
14	-	TRBV28	TRBJ1-5	-	CASSLEGGNQPQHF	TGTGCCAGCAGTTTAGAAGGAGGCAATCAGCCCCAGCATTTT
14	-	TRBV6-6	TRBJ1-1	-	CASSYGHANTEAFF	TGTGCCAGCAGTTACGGGCACGCGAACACTGAAGCTTTCTTT
11	-	TRBV7-9	TRBJ2-7	-	CASSPLYEQYF	TGTGCCAGCAGCCCCCTCTACGAGCAGTACTTC